The source of this T cell receptor beta chain is a study of OX40 agonist ivuxolimab in advanced cancers. The overall study: Prior therapy, whether anti-PD-1, anti-PD-L1 or anti-CTLA-4, was allowed, and roughly 41% had some.

A single count supports this clone. TCRdb keeps only in-frame clones here, not all; method: immunoSEQ multiplex PCR. The table has about 40,000 clones, about 91% seen once. Losses at the gene ends were 3 bases for V and 6 bases for J; bases not matched to a gene: 7. CDR3 size: 14 residues. Germline V gene data show CDR1 as SGDLS and CDR2 as YYNGEE. This sample comprised CD4+ or CD8+ T cells sorted from blood, obtained in a trial of the OX40 agonist ivuxolimab. The TCR sequence derives from an adult with an advanced solid tumor such as melanoma, head and neck, liver or kidney cancer. This chain links TRBV9 with TRBJ1-2; 8 bases are a match to TRBD1. The CDR3 sequence: CASSGPTGVHGYTF. CDR3 DNA: TGTGCCAGCAGCGGACCGACAGGGGTTCATGGCTACACCTTC.